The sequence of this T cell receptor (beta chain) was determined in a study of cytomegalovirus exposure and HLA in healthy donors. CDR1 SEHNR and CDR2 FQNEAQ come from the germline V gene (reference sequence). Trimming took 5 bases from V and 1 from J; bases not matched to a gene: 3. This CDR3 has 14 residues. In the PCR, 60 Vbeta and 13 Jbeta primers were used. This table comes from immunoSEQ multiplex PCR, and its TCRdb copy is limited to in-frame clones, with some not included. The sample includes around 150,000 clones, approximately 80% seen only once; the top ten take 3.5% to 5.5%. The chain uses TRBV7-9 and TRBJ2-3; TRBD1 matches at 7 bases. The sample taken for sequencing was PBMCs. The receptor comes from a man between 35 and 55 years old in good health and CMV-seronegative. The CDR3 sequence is CASSIGTGTDTQYF. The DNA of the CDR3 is TGTGCCAGCAGCATTGGGACAGGCACAGATACGCAGTATTTT.